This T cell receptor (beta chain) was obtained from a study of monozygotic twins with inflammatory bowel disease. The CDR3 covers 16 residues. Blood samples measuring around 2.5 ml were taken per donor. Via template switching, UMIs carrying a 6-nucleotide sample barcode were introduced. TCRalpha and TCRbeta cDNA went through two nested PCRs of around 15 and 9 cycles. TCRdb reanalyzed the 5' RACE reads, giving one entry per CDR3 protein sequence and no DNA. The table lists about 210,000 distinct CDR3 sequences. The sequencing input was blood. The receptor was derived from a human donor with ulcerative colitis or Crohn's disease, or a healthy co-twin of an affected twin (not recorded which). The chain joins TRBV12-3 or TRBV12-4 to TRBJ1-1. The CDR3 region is CASSLGNRGEDTEAFF.